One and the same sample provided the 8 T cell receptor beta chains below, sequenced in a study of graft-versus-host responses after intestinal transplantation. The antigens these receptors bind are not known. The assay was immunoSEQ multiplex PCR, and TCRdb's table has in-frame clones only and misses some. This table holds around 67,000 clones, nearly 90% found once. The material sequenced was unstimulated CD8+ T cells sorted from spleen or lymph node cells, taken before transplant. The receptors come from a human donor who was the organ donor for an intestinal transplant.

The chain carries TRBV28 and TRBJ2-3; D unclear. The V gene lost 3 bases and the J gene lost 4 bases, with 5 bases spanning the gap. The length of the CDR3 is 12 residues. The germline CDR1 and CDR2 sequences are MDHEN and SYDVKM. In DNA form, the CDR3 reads TGTGCCAGCAGTTTTCGTCCAGATACGCAGTATTTT. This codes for CASSFRPDTQYF.

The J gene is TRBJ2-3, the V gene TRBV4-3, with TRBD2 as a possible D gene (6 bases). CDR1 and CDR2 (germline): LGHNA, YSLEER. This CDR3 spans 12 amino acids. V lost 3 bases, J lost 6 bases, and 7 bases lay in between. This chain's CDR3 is CASSQGGDTQYF. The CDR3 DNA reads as TGCGCCAGCAGCCAGGGAGGCGATACGCAGTATTTT.

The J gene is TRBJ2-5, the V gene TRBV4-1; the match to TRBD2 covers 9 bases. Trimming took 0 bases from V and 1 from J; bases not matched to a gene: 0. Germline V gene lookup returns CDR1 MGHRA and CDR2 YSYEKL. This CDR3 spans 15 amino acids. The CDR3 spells CASSQEAGGQETQYF. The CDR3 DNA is TGCGCCAGCAGCCAAGAAGCGGGGGGCCAAGAGACCCAGTACTTC.

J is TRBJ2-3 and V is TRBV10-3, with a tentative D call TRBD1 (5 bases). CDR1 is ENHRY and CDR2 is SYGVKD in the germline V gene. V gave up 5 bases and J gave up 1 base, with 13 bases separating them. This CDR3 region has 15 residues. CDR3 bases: TGTGCCATCAGTACCCGACAGCCGGGCACAGATACGCAGTATTTT. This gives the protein CAISTRQPGTDTQYF.

CDR3 in DNA: TGCGCCAGCAGCCAAGATGCGGGAGCAGAGACCCAGTACTTC. As protein: CASSQDAGAETQYF. The J gene is TRBJ2-5, the V gene TRBV4-1; TRBD2 agrees at 7 bases. CDR1 MGHRA and CDR2 YSYEKL come from the germline V gene. CDR3 length: 14 residues. Germline trimming cut 0 bases from V and 4 bases from J; bases unmatched to any gene: 2.

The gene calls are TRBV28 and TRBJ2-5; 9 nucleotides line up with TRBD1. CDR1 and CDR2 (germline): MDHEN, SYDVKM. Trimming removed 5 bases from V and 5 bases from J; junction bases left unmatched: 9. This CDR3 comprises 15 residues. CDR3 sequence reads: CASSPRTGVGETQYF. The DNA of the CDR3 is TGTGCCAGCAGTCCCCGGACAGGGGTGGGTGAGACCCAGTACTTC.

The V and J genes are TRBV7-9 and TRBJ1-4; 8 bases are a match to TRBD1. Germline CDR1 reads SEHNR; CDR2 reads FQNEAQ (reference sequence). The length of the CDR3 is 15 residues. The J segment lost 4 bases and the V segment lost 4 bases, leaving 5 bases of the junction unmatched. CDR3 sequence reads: CASSSGTGRNEKLFF. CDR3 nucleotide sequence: TGTGCCAGCAGCTCCGGGACAGGTCGTAATGAAAAACTGTTTTTT. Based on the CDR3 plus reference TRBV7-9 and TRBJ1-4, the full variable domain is DTGVSQNPRHKITKRGQNVTFRCDPISEHNRLYWYRQTLGQGPEFLTYFQNEAQLEKSRLLSDRFSAERPKGSFSTLEIQRTEQGDSAMYLCASSSGTGRNEKLFFGSGTQLSVL.

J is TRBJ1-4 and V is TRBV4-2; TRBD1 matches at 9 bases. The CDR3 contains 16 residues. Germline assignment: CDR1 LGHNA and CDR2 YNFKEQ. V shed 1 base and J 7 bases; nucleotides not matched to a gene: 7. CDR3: CASSQVIQGAGEKLFF. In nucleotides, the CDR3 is TGTGCCAGCAGCCAAGTTATACAGGGGGCGGGTGAAAAACTGTTTTTT.